This T cell receptor (beta chain) was recovered during a study of response to subunit inactivated influenza vaccine (dated by TCRdb to the late 2010s). In the study overall: Deep quantitative T cell receptor repertoire profiling was used in the study to track responses to a trivalent subunit inactivated influenza vaccine. Beyond this particular receptor, the publication reports: The authors proposed that each seasonal influenza vaccination may bring in only a limited number of new T cells.

The CDR3 runs 13 amino acids, cysteine and phenylalanine included. The CDR3 DNA has 39 bases and is translated from base 1. Cut back by 1 base and 5 bases, the V and J ends lie 10 bases apart. The germline V gene (reference sequence) supplies CDR1 DFQATT and CDR2 SNEGSKA. Receptor amplification or capture employed RT-PCR. The reads were generated on an Illumina HiSeq 2500. TCRdb reworked the public reads: Q25 trimming with fastp, MiXCR clone assembly, productive beta chains retained. Each entry merges the rows of one CDR3 protein and shows their most common DNA and genes. The sample table lists 700,000 to 800,000 distinct CDR3 sequences, approximately 17% of them with a count of one. The ten top clones hold 11% of the sample. With respect to this clonotype: Its antigen remains unidentified. One base away there is no much larger clone; base qualities are not given.

Rearrangement joined TRBV20-1 to TRBJ2-3; a tentative D match to TRBD2 spans 5 bases. This specimen consisted of PBMCs from blood, obtained roughly 5 days after vaccination. This receptor was taken from a man in his fifties or sixties who received an inactivated influenza vaccine. Donor details come from another sample of the same person, matched by shared clones. The DNA sequence is as follows: TGCAGTGCTAGAGCCGGGGTTCTAGATACGCAGTATTTT. It is translated as CSARAGVLDTQYF.